This TCR beta chain was sequenced in a study of CD8+ T cells in alopecia areata. On the study more broadly: Severity scores in treated patients reflected the percentage of scalp affected.

Germline CDR1 and CDR2: LGHNA and YSLEER. CDR3 length equals 14 residues. V lost 4 bases, J lost 10 bases, and 17 bases lay in between. Remarks on this clone: What it binds is unknown.

Study results and limitations: Significant decreases in scalp clonality and expanded CD8+ clones followed tofacitinib treatment. With tofacitinib ongoing, many expanded lesional clones persisted in both scalp and blood.

RNA extraction was followed by reverse transcription into cDNA, which acted as the sequencing template. The assay was immunoSEQ multiplex PCR, and TCRdb's table has in-frame clones only and misses some. The sample holds some 150,000 clones; 82% are singletons and the top ten take 20% to 30%. Sample treatment: oral pan-JAK inhibitor, 5-10 mg twice daily. The source is a human donor with alopecia areata. The material was CD8+ T cells sorted from blood, obtained at week 4, from a patient treated with tofacitinib. This sequence joins TRBV4-3 and TRBJ2-1; tentatively, D is TRBD2 (6 bases). CDR3: CASSPGGVASEQFF. The CDR3 DNA sequence: TGCGCCAGCAGCCCCGGAGGGGTGGCTTCCGAGCAGTTCTTC.